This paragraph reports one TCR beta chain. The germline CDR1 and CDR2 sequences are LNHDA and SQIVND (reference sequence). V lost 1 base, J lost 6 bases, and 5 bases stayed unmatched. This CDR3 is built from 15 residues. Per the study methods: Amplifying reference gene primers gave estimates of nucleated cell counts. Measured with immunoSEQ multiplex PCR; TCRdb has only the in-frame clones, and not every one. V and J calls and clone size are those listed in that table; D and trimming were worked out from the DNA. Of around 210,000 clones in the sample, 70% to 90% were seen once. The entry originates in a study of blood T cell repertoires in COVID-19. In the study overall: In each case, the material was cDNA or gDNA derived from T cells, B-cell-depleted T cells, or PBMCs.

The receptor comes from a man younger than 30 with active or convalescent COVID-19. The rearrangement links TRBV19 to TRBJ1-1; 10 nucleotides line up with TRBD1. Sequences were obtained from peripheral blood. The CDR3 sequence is CASSIGDRGSAEAFF. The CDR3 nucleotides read TGTGCCAGTAGTATAGGGGACAGGGGAAGCGCTGAAGCTTTCTTT.